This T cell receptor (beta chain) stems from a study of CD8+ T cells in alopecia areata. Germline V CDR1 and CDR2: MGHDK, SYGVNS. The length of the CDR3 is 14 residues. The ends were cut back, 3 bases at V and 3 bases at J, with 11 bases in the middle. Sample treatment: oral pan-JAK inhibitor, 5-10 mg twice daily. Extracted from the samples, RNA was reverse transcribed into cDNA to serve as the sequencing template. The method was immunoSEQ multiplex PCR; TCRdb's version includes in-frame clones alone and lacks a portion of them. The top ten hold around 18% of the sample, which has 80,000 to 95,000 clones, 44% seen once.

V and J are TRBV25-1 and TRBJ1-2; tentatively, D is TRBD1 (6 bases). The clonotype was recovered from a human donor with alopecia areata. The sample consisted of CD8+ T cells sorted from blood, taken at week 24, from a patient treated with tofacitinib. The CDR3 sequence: CASSEAGEYYGYTF. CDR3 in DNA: TGTGCCAGCAGTGAGGCAGGGGAGTACTATGGCTACACCTTC.